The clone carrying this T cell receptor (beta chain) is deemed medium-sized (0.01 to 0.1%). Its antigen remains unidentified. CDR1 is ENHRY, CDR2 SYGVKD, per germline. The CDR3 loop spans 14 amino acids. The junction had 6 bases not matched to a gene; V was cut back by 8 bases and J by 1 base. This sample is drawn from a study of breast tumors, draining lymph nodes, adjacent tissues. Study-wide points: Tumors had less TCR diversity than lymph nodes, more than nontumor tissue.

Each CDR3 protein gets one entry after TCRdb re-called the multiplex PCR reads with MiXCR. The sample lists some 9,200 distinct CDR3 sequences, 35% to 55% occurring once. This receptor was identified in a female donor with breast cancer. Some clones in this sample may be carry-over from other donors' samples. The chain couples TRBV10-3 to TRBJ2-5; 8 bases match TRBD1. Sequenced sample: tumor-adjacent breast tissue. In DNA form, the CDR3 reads TGTGCCATCGGACAGGGACGGATCCAAGAGACCCAGTACTTC. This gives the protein CAIGQGRIQETQYF.